These T cell receptor beta chains were read from a single sample in a study of persistence of HIV-infected CD4 T cells. Their antigens are not known. Generated by immunoSEQ multiplex PCR, the TCRdb table keeps only in-frame clones and is missing some. The repertoire holds 30,000 or so clones, with around 82% as singletons. The material sequenced was CD4+ T cells sorted from PBMCs after approximately 19-hour stimulation, taken from a patient who received antiretroviral therapy. These receptors all come from an adult woman with HIV who was CMV-seropositive. The CDR3 runs from the conserved cysteine through the conserved F or W. Each record gives: V gene, D gene, J gene, clone size, CDR3 protein, CDR3 DNA. A D gene is named only where the DNA matches it firmly. Only part of the rows carry a size: once, few, many, or a class if the clone is expanded.

>TRBV7-9|TRBD1|TRBJ1-1|medium-sized
CASTIGRAAGGEAFF
TGTGCCAGCACCATCGGGCGCGCAGCAGGGGGTGAAGCTTTCTTT
>TRBV10-1|NA|TRBJ1-1|NA
CASSETVGAEAFF
TGCGCCAGCAGTGAGACGGTGGGGGCTGAAGCTTTCTTT
>TRBV14|NA|TRBJ1-2|NA
CASSQQANYGYTF
TGTGCCAGCAGCCAACAGGCTAACTATGGCTACACCTTC
>TRBV10-1|TRBD1|TRBJ2-1|NA
CASSDSGTGTGNEQFF
TGCGCCAGCAGTGACTCCGGGACAGGGACGGGCAATGAGCAGTTCTTC
>TRBV3-1/TRBV3-2|TRBD2|TRBJ2-1|NA
CASSPGNRAGPYNEQFF
TGTGCCAGCAGCCCAGGGAATCGAGCGGGGCCCTACAATGAGCAGTTCTTC
>TRBV7-2|TRBD2|TRBJ2-5|NA
CASSLAQRGGLETQYF
TGTGCCAGCAGCTTAGCGCAGCGGGGGGGCCTTGAGACCCAGTACTTC
>TRBV19|NA|TRBJ2-3|NA
CASSSQTRSGPDTQYF
TGTGCCAGTAGTTCTCAGACTAGGTCGGGGCCAGATACGCAGTATTTT
>TRBV3-1/TRBV3-2|NA|TRBJ1-2|NA
CASSQGAGSNGYTF
TGTGCCAGCAGCCAAGGGGCAGGAAGCAATGGCTACACCTTC
>TRBV9|TRBD1|TRBJ1-1|NA
CASSVGQGALGTEAFF
TGTGCCAGCAGCGTCGGACAGGGGGCCTTAGGCACTGAAGCTTTCTTT
>TRBV6-4|NA|TRBJ2-6|NA
CASRGPGANVLTF
TGTGCCTCGAGGGGCCCTGGGGCCAACGTCCTGACTTTC
>TRBV5-1|TRBD2|TRBJ2-1|NA
CASSQLADSYNEQFF
TGCGCCAGCAGCCAACTAGCGGACTCCTACAATGAGCAGTTCTTC
>TRBV6-1|NA|TRBJ2-1|NA
CASSEVGPDNEQFF
TGTGCCAGCAGTGAAGTTGGACCCGACAATGAGCAGTTCTTC
>TRBV25-1|NA|TRBJ1-2|NA
CASSGNNYGYTF
TGTGCCAGCAGTGGGAATAACTATGGCTACACCTTC
>TRBV28|NA|TRBJ2-7|NA
CASSLTGYSYEQYF
TGTGCCAGCAGTCTCACAGGTTACTCCTACGAGCAGTACTTC
>TRBV6-2/TRBV6-3|NA|TRBJ1-5|NA
CASSHNQGPQHF
TGTGCCAGCAGCCACAACCAGGGGCCCCAGCATTTT
>TRBV5-1|TRBD1|TRBJ1-4|NA
CASSKGQGATNEKLFF
TGCGCCAGCAGCAAGGGACAGGGAGCAACTAATGAAAAACTGTTTTTT
>TRBV7-9|NA|TRBJ2-5|once
CASSLGLGRRETQYF
TGTGCCAGCAGCTTAGGACTGGGAAGGAGGGAGACCCAGTACTTC
>TRBV30|NA|TRBJ1-1|NA
CAWSEQGNTEAFF
TGTGCCTGGAGTGAGCAGGGTAACACTGAAGCTTTCTTT
>TRBV6-2/TRBV6-3|NA|TRBJ2-7|NA
CASSYPISAFSSYEQYF
TGTGCCAGCAGTTACCCGATCTCAGCGTTCAGCTCCTACGAGCAGTACTTC
>TRBV18|NA|TRBJ1-1|NA
CASSPDRTRNTEAFF
TGTGCCAGCTCACCGGACCGTACTAGGAACACTGAAGCTTTCTTT
>TRBV18|NA|TRBJ1-1|NA
CATLLDRNTEAFF
TGTGCCACCCTCCTCGACCGGAACACTGAAGCTTTCTTT
>TRBV4-1|NA|TRBJ1-2|NA
CASSQEEAYGYTF
TGCGCCAGCAGCCAAGAAGAGGCCTATGGCTACACCTTC
>TRBV20-1|NA|TRBJ1-6|NA
CSASVLSVLQRSYNSPLHF
TGCAGTGCTAGTGTCCTGTCGGTGCTCCAACGCTCCTATAATTCACCCCTCCACTTT
>TRBV10-3|NA|TRBJ2-2|once
CAIREIGSPKGSGELFF
TGTGCCATCAGAGAGATCGGGTCCCCGAAAGGGTCCGGGGAGCTGTTTTTT
>TRBV29-1|NA|TRBJ1-5|NA
CSVRLGDQPQHF
TGCAGCGTTAGGTTGGGGGATCAGCCCCAGCATTTT
>TRBV24-1|TRBD1|TRBJ2-1|NA
CATSDRRPGQGRNEQFF
TGTGCCACCAGTGACCGCCGGCCAGGACAGGGGAGGAATGAGCAGTTCTTC
>TRBV7-9|TRBD2|TRBJ2-7|NA
CASSLGRGFLSSYEQYF
TGTGCCAGCAGCCTGGGGAGGGGCTTCTTAAGCTCCTACGAGCAGTACTTC
>TRBV30|NA|TRBJ1-2|NA
CARGDSSLGNYGYTF
TGTGCCCGAGGCGACAGCTCCTTAGGGAACTATGGCTACACCTTC
>TRBV7-6|NA|TRBJ1-3|once
CASSPQTLVALSGNTIYF
TGTGCCAGCAGCCCGCAGACTCTAGTCGCACTCTCTGGAAACACCATATATTTT
>TRBV9|NA|TRBJ2-1|NA
CASSVVPYNEQFF
TGTGCCAGCAGCGTAGTTCCCTACAATGAGCAGTTCTTC
>TRBV2|NA|TRBJ2-3|NA
CASSDWSTQYF
TGTGCCAGCAGTGACTGGTCTACGCAGTATTTT
>TRBV19|TRBD1|TRBJ2-2|NA
CAIKIGQGTAGELFF
TGTGCCATTAAAATAGGACAGGGGACGGCCGGGGAGCTGTTTTTT
>TRBV10-3|NA|TRBJ1-1|NA
CAISDPGLPSGTEAFF
TGTGCCATCAGTGATCCCGGGCTCCCCAGCGGGACTGAAGCTTTCTTT
>TRBV23-1|NA|TRBJ1-4|NA
CASRHRGGNEKLFF
TGCGCCAGCAGGCATAGGGGGGGGAATGAAAAACTGTTTTTT
>TRBV10-2|TRBD2|TRBJ2-5|NA
CASQGLAGGETQYF
TGCGCCAGCCAGGGACTAGCGGGAGGAGAGACCCAGTACTTC
>TRBV30|TRBD2|TRBJ2-3|few
CAWSFSGVSTDTQYF
TGTGCCTGGAGTTTTAGCGGGGTGAGCACAGATACGCAGTATTTT
>TRBV9|NA|TRBJ2-7|NA
CASSVDPTGYTYEQYF
TGTGCCAGCAGCGTAGACCCGACAGGCTATACCTACGAGCAGTACTTC
>TRBV5-1|NA|TRBJ2-1|NA
CASSLSLPGYNEQFF
TGCGCCAGCAGCTTAAGCCTGCCGGGCTACAATGAGCAGTTCTTC
>TRBV28|NA|TRBJ2-7|NA
CASTAGGRGYEQYF
TGTGCCAGCACCGCCGGAGGTAGGGGCTACGAGCAGTACTTC
>TRBV5-1|NA|TRBJ2-3|NA
CASSRDTGGKKYF
TGCGCCAGCAGCAGGGACACCGGAGGAAAAAAGTATTTT
>TRBV5-5|NA|TRBJ2-5|NA
CASSGGLSSWETQYF
TGTGCCAGCAGCGGAGGACTATCCTCCTGGGAGACCCAGTACTTC
>TRBV10-2|TRBD1|TRBJ1-3|NA
CASREGTGVTSGNTIYF
TGCGCCAGCAGAGAAGGGACAGGGGTAACCAGTGGAAACACCATATATTTT
>TRBV23-1|NA|TRBJ2-3|NA
CASSQRTTSTDTQYF
TGCGCCAGCAGTCAACGGACAACTAGCACAGATACGCAGTATTTT
>TRBV24-1|NA|TRBJ1-4|NA
CATSDAGEEKLFF
TGTGCCACCAGTGACGCAGGGGAAGAAAAACTGTTTTTT
>TRBV28|NA|TRBJ1-1|NA
CASSESRGTTEAFF
TGTGCCAGCAGTGAGTCCAGGGGTACGACTGAAGCTTTCTTT
>TRBV27|TRBD1|TRBJ1-5|NA
CASPSGQGVSWSNQPQHF
TGTGCCAGCCCCTCGGGGCAGGGGGTTTCGTGGAGCAATCAGCCCCAGCATTTT
>TRBV5-6|NA|TRBJ2-3|NA
CASSLWASTDTQYF
TGTGCCAGCAGCTTGTGGGCTAGCACAGATACGCAGTATTTT
>TRBV7-9|NA|TRBJ2-7|NA
CASSVGTAAYEQYF
TGTGCCAGCAGCGTGGGGACGGCAGCCTACGAGCAGTACTTC
>TRBV6-5|NA|TRBJ2-2|NA
CASRSQTGELFF
TGTGCCAGCAGGAGCCAAACCGGGGAGCTGTTTTTT
>TRBV6-4|NA|TRBJ1-1|NA
CASSEGRNTEAFF
TGTGCCAGCAGTGAGGGCCGGAACACTGAAGCTTTCTTT
>TRBV6-5|NA|TRBJ1-1|NA
CASSPRTRTEAFF
TGTGCCAGCAGTCCTAGGACGCGCACTGAAGCTTTCTTT
>TRBV6-5|TRBD1|TRBJ2-3|NA
CASSPGQGADTQYF
TGTGCCAGCAGCCCGGGACAGGGGGCAGATACGCAGTATTTT
>TRBV7-3|NA|TRBJ1-1|NA
CASSPVGGLTEAFF
TGTGCCAGCAGTCCCGTGGGAGGGTTGACTGAAGCTTTCTTT
>TRBV9|TRBD2|TRBJ2-5|few
CASNGGRAWETQYF
TGTGCCAGCAACGGCGGGAGGGCCTGGGAGACCCAGTACTTC